This is a list of T cell receptor beta chains from one sample in a study of regulatory T cells in long-lasting Graves disease. TCRdb recomputed calls from the multiplex PCR reads with MiXCR, one row per CDR3 protein. The repertoire includes fewer than 550,000 distinct CDR3 sequences, roughly 21% of them detected once, and roughly 7% sits in the top ten. The sample consisted of peripheral blood mononuclear cells (PBMCs), taken when the disease was refractory, from a patient treated with antithyroid drugs. The receptors stem from a female donor with Graves disease. Each CDR3 is given with its conserved first and last residue. A D gene is named only where the DNA matches it firmly. Clone size appears in some rows only: once, few, many, or a class for an expanded clone.

V gene	J gene	D gene	clone size	CDR3 protein	CDR3 DNA
TRBV20-1	TRBJ1-6	NA	few	CSARQGGGNSPLHF	TGCAGTGCTAGACAGGGCGGTGGTAATTCACCCCTCCACTTT
TRBV7-9	TRBJ2-7	NA	few	CASSLEGGLREQYF	TGTGCCAGCAGCTTAGAAGGTGGATTGCGCGAGCAGTACTTC
TRBV6-5	TRBJ2-7	TRBD1	many	CASSLDRFSYEQYF	TGTGCCAGCAGTTTGGACAGGTTCTCCTACGAGCAGTACTTC
TRBV2	TRBJ2-2	NA	many	CASSEGLNTGELFF	TGTGCCAGCAGTGAAGGACTGAACACCGGGGAGCTGTTTTTT
TRBV20-1	TRBJ1-1	NA	few	CSAAWMNTEAFF	TGCAGTGCTGCCTGGATGAACACTGAAGCTTTCTTT
TRBV7-3	TRBJ2-1	NA	many	CASSLLRGNEQFF	TGTGCCAGCAGCCTCCTTCGAGGCAATGAGCAGTTCTTC
TRBV11-2	TRBJ2-7	TRBD1	many	CASSPGTGGTEQYF	TGTGCCAGCAGCCCTGGGACAGGGGGAACCGAGCAGTACTTC
TRBV5-1	TRBJ1-2	TRBD1	NA	CASSLEGGAGYGYTF	TGCGCCAGCAGCTTGGAAGGGGGCGCGGGCTATGGCTACACCTTC
TRBV11-2	TRBJ2-4	TRBD2	many	CASSLMPRGDIQYF	TGTGCCAGCAGCTTAATGCCACGGGGGGACATTCAGTACTTC
TRBV6-1	TRBJ2-2	NA	NA	CAVRAGLANTGELFF	TGTGCCGTACGCGCCGGACTGGCGAACACCGGGGAGCTGTTTTTT
TRBV7-2	TRBJ2-5	NA	many	CASSLRTKEETQYF	TGTGCCAGCAGCCTCAGGACTAAAGAAGAGACCCAGTACTTC
TRBV9	TRBJ2-7	TRBD1	NA	CASSVGQHYEQYF	TGTGCCAGCAGCGTGGGACAGCACTACGAGCAGTACTTC
TRBV11-3	TRBJ2-3	NA	few	CASSLAEGDTQYF	TGTGCCAGCAGCTTAGCGGAGGGGGATACGCAGTATTTT
TRBV20-1	TRBJ1-6	TRBD1	many	CSARSTGLSSPLHF	TGCAGTGCTAGATCGACAGGGTTAAGCTCACCCCTCCACTTT
TRBV2	TRBJ1-4	NA	many	CASSGVGEKLFF	TGTGCCAGCAGTGGTGTGGGTGAAAAACTGTTTTTT
TRBV3-1	TRBJ1-6	TRBD1	few	CASSEGAGTVNSPLHF	TGTGCCAGCAGCGAAGGAGCCGGGACAGTTAATTCACCCCTCCACTTT
TRBV6-1	TRBJ2-1	NA	few	CASSLTLGNEQFF	TGTGCCAGCAGCCTGACCCTAGGGAATGAGCAGTTCTTC
TRBV28	TRBJ1-2	NA	many	CASSFSYRFGGYTF	TGTGCCAGCAGTTTCTCCTACAGGTTTGGAGGCTACACCTTC